The sequence of this TCR beta chain was determined in a study of cytomegalovirus exposure and HLA in healthy donors (dated by TCRdb to 2015 to 2018). Describing the broader study: An earlier analysis of fewer than 750 of the donors reported 276 Gb of sequence data and 117 million unique TCR beta sequences obtained from 180 million or so T cells. Roughly 300 gigabases of sequencing data and roughly 90 million unique TCR sequences were included in an early release covering under 650 HLA-typed donors. The genetic ancestry cluster associated with self-reported Caucasian donors included about 81% of the 300 to 450 genotyped donors. The study was designed to test whether signatures of past pathogen exposure could be identified by cataloging public T cell receptors. Using immunosequencing, the study profiled T cell repertoires from about 650 subjects and related those repertoires to cytomegalovirus serostatus. Along with the 666-subject first cohort, a separate validation cohort of about 110 different subjects was used. High-throughput TCR immunosequencing, statistical association of individual TCRs with disease status, and machine learning were combined to predict cytomegalovirus infection status. To study patterns of TCR occurrence, a later analysis re-analyzed previously published TCR beta repertoires from 700 or so donors and added high-resolution HLA genotyping. Rather than drawing on any new phenotypic data, the later analysis identified candidate immune exposures from TCR beta sequences and the way those sequences occurred across donors. An earlier analysis of about 620 of the donors applied high-throughput TCR beta sequencing to assess whether each TCR beta V gene segment acted as functional or pseudogenic. Alongside the repertoire data, information on donor age, sex, ethnicity and CMV serostatus was compiled. In a later genetic analysis, genome-wide SNP genotypes for about three fifths of the 666 donors were used, and that subset was treated as a discovery cohort. All discovery cohort repertoires had been generated using a single sequencing platform. Both class I and class II loci were covered by HLA typing, at four-digit resolution. Typing coverage differed by locus: A, B, C, DRB1 and DQB1 were typed in about 620-630 donors, DQA1 in approximately 520, DPA1 in 600 to 610, and DPB1 in 472. A handful of DR-DQ haplotypes were handled as single units for association and clustering because linkage in the cohort was strong. Across some 400 genotyped donors of the cohort, an average of roughly 250,000 unique TCR beta nucleotide sequences per donor were sequenced, and roughly 20% of those sequences were non-productive. The full study reports these points: Correlated functional status among segregating V segments might be attributable to linkage disequilibrium, but an unknown experimental factor could not be ruled out. An association between a missense DCLRE1C variant and V-gene and J-gene trimming of TCR beta chains was found in a later genetic analysis and replicated in an independent cohort. Roughly 17 rarely observed V segments, including chromosome 9 orphons, were excluded from the earlier analysis of about 600 of the donors because counts were too low. A further reported finding was that TCR beta sequences accurately predicted the HLA-A and HLA-B alleles for most subjects in the first cohort. An earlier analysis of some 560 of the donors showed that most TCR beta V segments appeared in productive rearrangements either about 87% or about 30% of the time, which broadly matched IMGT annotations. When HLA alleles, especially DR and DQ, strongly co-occurred, TCR associations were difficult to assign to individual alleles. In a later analysis, several top co-occurrence clusters were reported to appear linked to parvovirus B19, influenza, CMV and Epstein-Barr virus. A few of the identified cytomegalovirus-associated TCR beta chains were confirmed in vitro to be specific for cytomegalovirus antigens. A group of highly shared sequence variants was considered likely to be a technical artifact of the sequencing pipeline. Some IMGT-functional V segments, including TRBV6-2 and TRBV6-3, could not be distinguished by the 87-base-pair reads and were therefore excluded. The authors suggested that the approach could potentially be extended to other disease states and immunological phenotypes. HLA typing was unavailable for some donors at each locus, so association tests used only the typed subset. In a later analysis, HLA-associated TCR beta chains showed more clonal expansion and lower generation probabilities than non-associated chains that were equally common. Most CMV-associated TCR beta chains appeared to be HLA-restricted in a later analysis, and the HLA associations seemed to be driven largely by CMV exposure. According to a later genetic analysis, donors in an Asian-associated ancestry cluster had fewer N-insertions in productive TCRs than the approximately 710-donor mean. In both the original and validation cohorts, the classifier was reported to diagnose cytomegalovirus status with high specificity and sensitivity. Most TCR sequences were seen in very few donors, while some public TCRs were found in many individuals. Specific HLA alleles were associated with about 17,000 TCR beta sequences at a false discovery rate of 0.05 in a later analysis. This cohort had only TCR beta chains sequenced, and the lack of alpha or paired-chain data limited which features could be detected. The only immune exposure information available for the cohort was CMV serostatus. Presence/absence analyses assumed roughly uniform sequencing depth across donors, an assumption that may not hold. A total of roughly 160 TCR beta chains were listed by the study as associated with cytomegalovirus. In a later analysis, TCR association rates were found to vary across HLA loci, with the most associated TCRs seen for DRB1 alleles and the fewest for HLA-C alleles.

This clone was recorded only once. What antigen it recognizes has not been identified. Per-base quality was not reported, and no clone a single base away is much larger than it. The cohort comprised 710 or so healthy bone marrow donors. At the time of sampling, all cohort members were nominally healthy, though unrecorded immune exposures were likely present. The donor tested CMV seropositive, placing the donor among the roughly 270 seropositive members of the cohort. Every donor gave a peripheral blood sample, and the peripheral blood mononuclear cells from that sample were used for TCR beta sequencing. The Qiagen DNeasy Blood Extraction Kit was used to extract genomic DNA from the blood cell samples. The library was made by the immunoSEQ multiplex PCR assay. For the multiplex PCR, a mixture combining 60 forward primers for TCR Vbeta segments and 13 reverse primers for TCR Jbeta segments was used. The CDR3 region of rearranged TCR beta genes was amplified from genomic DNA by a multiplex PCR assay. Amplified TCR beta libraries were sequenced as 87-base-pair reads on the Illumina HiSeq System. For the original study's pipeline: A later analysis tallied around 87 million unique TCR beta chains across the 640 or so repertoires, and approximately 12 million of those chains were shared by two or more donors. Raw reads were error-corrected and collapsed into unique sequences by a nearest-neighbor algorithm in which closely related sequences were merged to remove PCR and sequencing errors. V, D and J gene segments were assigned by aligning CDR3 sequences to IMGT reference sequences. For a sequence to be retained, at least a six-nucleotide match to both a V gene segment and a J gene segment was required. A rearrangement counted as productive if the CDR3 had no stop codons and remained in frame with V and J, and every other rearrangement counted as non-productive. Following IMGT convention, CDR3 was defined as the stretch from the second conserved V-encoded cysteine up to the conserved J-encoded phenylalanine. The earlier analysis of about 570 of the donors excluded any sequence lacking an unambiguous match to a single V gene segment. In an earlier analysis of 500 to 750 of the donors, V segments were called functional above 56.7% productive rearrangements and were called segregating when the between-donor standard deviation exceeded 5%. A statistical classification framework was developed to diagnose cytomegalovirus status using the catalog of TCR beta chain sequences. In a later analysis, TCR nucleotide sequences were compared against IMGT/GENE-DB human TR gene sequences so that V and J genes could be assigned. A later analysis assigned CDR3 sequences and most-parsimonious VDJ recombination scenarios with the TCRdist pipeline. A later analysis defined each TCR beta chain by its CDR3 amino acid sequence plus V-gene family, and excluded reads lacking a unique V-gene family. To address suspected cross-contamination and a sequencing artifact, a later analysis removed over 500 highly shared, low-generation-probability nucleotide sequences. In a later analysis, a clonal expansion index for each public chain was calculated from normalized within-repertoire ranks of inferred template counts. A later analysis computed generation probabilities with a VDJ recombination model fitted to out-of-frame rearrangements, and checked the results against IGoR. In a later analysis, hypergeometric tests were used to score TCR-TCR, TCR-HLA and TCR-CMV co-occurrence, with a repertoire-size bias correction applied to TCR pairs. False discovery rates were estimated in a later analysis by permuting HLA or CMV assignments 20 times. A later analysis grouped co-occurring TCRs with DBSCAN, adding TCRdist sequence similarity when clustering within HLA-allele-positive subsets. Repertoires with fewer than 30,000 or more than 120,000 public chains, plus five repertoires with anomalous nucleotide sharing, were excluded from co-occurrence clustering. TCRdb carries this immuneACCESS record with in-frame sequences only. Its versions omit some clonotypes, under half of them owing to an unresolved V gene in the studies checked, with the rest unexplained. The DNA was the basis for D and trimming; V, J and clone size are from that table. Counted in this sample were some 120,000 clones; approximately 81% of them appeared once. Around 3% of the sample lies in the top ten.

The junction shows trimming of 0 bases on V and 4 bases on J, and the gene matches do not reach 6 bases of it. CDR1 MGHRA and CDR2 YSYEKL are derived from the germline V gene. Measured from the cysteine to the phenylalanine, the CDR3 is 16 residues long. Solely the CDR3 DNA is kept, with 48 bases framed from the first base. Sequencing was done on a sample of PBMCs. This chain is built from TRBV4-1 and TRBJ2-1, and 7 junctional nucleotides match TRBD2. The TCR comes from a woman aged 18-29 years in good health and CMV-seropositive. The DNA sequence is TGCGCCAGCAGCCAAGAGGCGGGACTACTATACAATGAGCAGTTCTTC. Its product reads: CASSQEAGLLYNEQFF.